This T cell receptor (beta chain) came from a study of blood T cell repertoires in COVID-19. Across the whole study: Spain, Italy and the United States supplied samples that represented acute and convalescent COVID-19. T cells, B-cell-depleted T cells, or PBMCs provided the cDNA or gDNA that served as material.

V dropped 5 bases and J dropped 1; count of bases not matched to a gene: 7. CDR1 SGHDT and CDR2 YYEEEE come from the germline V gene. CDR3 length equals 17 residues. Per the authors' pipeline: Amplification from reference gene primers served as the basis for estimated nucleated cell counts. TCRdb keeps only in-frame clones here, not all; method: immunoSEQ multiplex PCR. V and J calls and clone size come straight from that table; D and trimming were deduced from the DNA. The table records 200,000 to 250,000 clones, around nine tenths of them present only once. The source is a man aged 55-75 years who had recovered from COVID-19. Sequencing used peripheral blood. V usage is TRBV5-6 and J usage is TRBJ2-7; the match to TRBD2 covers 15 bases. The CDR3 protein is CASRSGLAGGLSYEQYF. The DNA of the CDR3 is TGTGCCAGCAGATCCGGACTAGCGGGAGGGTTATCCTACGAGCAGTACTTC.